Below are 32 T cell receptor beta chains sequenced from a single sample in a study of T cells in Graves' hyperthyroidism and ophthalmopathy. From RNA transcripts, TCR beta CDR3 regions were amplified. In the first-round RT-PCR of the TCR CDR3, the HTBI primer set was used. In TCRdb, the multiplex PCR reads were re-called with MiXCR into one record per CDR3 protein. In the table there are 500,000 or so distinct CDR3 sequences, about 16% of which are singletons. Sequenced material: blood. All receptors come from a woman between 25 and 40 years old with Graves' ophthalmopathy.

This clonotype has at least ten counts. This chain's CDR3 is CASSLSSGGWFF. CDR3 DNA: TGTGCCAGCAGCTTGTCATCTGGGGGGTGGTTCTTC. The chain joins TRBV7-9 to TRBJ2-1, with D maybe TRBD2 (6 bases). Germline CDR1 and CDR2: SEHNR and FQNEAQ (reference sequence). V was pared by 3 bases and J by 15 bases, with 15 bases between. This CDR3 has 12 amino acids. The complete variable domain, with remaining parts taken from reference TRBV7-9 and TRBJ2-1, reads DTGVSQNPRHKITKRGQNVTFRCDPISEHNRLYWYRQTLGQGPEFLTYFQNEAQLEKSRLLSDRFSAERPKGSFSTLEIQRTEQGDSAMYLCASSLSSGGWFFGPGTRLTVL.

The rearrangement links TRBV5-1 to TRBJ2-7; D is ambiguous. V dropped 4 bases and J dropped 3 bases, with 17 bases sitting between them. Germline V lookup: CDR1 SGHRS, CDR2 YFSETQ. This CDR3 spans 15 amino acids. In nucleotides, the CDR3 is TGCGCCAGCAGCCCAACACCGGGCATCCTCTACGAGCAGTACTTC. Translating it yields CASSPTPGILYEQYF.

As regards this clonotype: One junction end disagrees with the germline gene, perhaps due to a read error. The chain couples TRBV24-1 to TRBJ2-1; TRBD1 agrees at 8 bases. This CDR3 region has 15 residues. Germline CDR1 and CDR2: KGHDR and SFDVKD. This chain's CDR3 is CATPPGQDGYSEQFF. In DNA, the CDR3 is TGTGCCACCCCACCGGGACAGGATGGGTACAGTGAGCAGTTCTTC.

The rearrangement links TRBV7-8 to TRBJ1-5; the D is unclear. The CDR3 is 15 amino acids. Trimming took off 0 bases at V and 0 bases at J, with 6 bases between the two ends. Germline V gene sequence: CDR1 SGHVS, CDR2 FQNEAQ. CDR3 sequence (DNA): TGTGCCAGCAGCTTAGCCGACTATAGCAATCAGCCCCAGCATTTT. It translates to CASSLADYSNQPQHF.

At least ten counts were recorded for this clonotype. V and J are TRBV7-2 and TRBJ2-7; D not certain. Germline loops: CDR1 SGHTA, CDR2 FQGNSA. CDR3 length equals 14 residues. Between the trimmed V and J ends, which lost 0 bases and 3 bases, there was a span of 9 bases. CDR3 DNA: TGTGCCAGCAGCTTAGCGGGCGTGTACTACGAGCAGTACTTC. Translated: CASSLAGVYYEQYF.

At least ten counts were recorded for this clonotype. The chain uses TRBV5-1 and TRBJ2-7; TRBD2 is a possible D gene (6 bases). This CDR3 is built from 13 residues. Germline V CDR1 and CDR2: SGHRS, YFSETQ. V gave up 0 bases and J gave up 6 bases, with 10 bases separating them. As DNA, the CDR3 is TGCGCCAGCAGCTTGGAACTAGCTGTCGAGCAGTACTTC. Its protein is CASSLELAVEQYF.

Note on this clonotype: A junction end diverges from the germline sequence, so it may reflect a read error. The chain is built from TRBV6-1 and TRBJ2-7; TRBD2 matches 10 bases. The CDR3 has 13 amino acids. Germline CDR1 is MNHNS and CDR2 is SASEGT. The CDR3 spells CASRPGLAYGQYF. The CDR3, as DNA: TGTGCCAGCAGGCCGGGACTAGCGTACGGGCAGTACTTC.

In this sample, this clonotype turned up many times. The gene calls are TRBV27 and TRBJ2-7; TRBD1 agrees at 9 bases. The V segment lost 5 bases and the J segment 3 bases; nucleotides outside the gene matches: 5. CDR3 length: 14 amino acids. Germline CDR1 MNHEY, CDR2 SMNVEV (reference sequence). In DNA, the CDR3 is TGTGCCAGCAGTGAGCCGGGACAGGGCTACGAGCAGTACTTC. This sequence encodes CASSEPGQGYEQYF.

This chain connects TRBV9 to TRBJ1-1; D might be TRBD1 (6 bases). CDR3 size: 14 residues. Germline loops: CDR1 SGDLS, CDR2 YYNGEE. Deletions cut 2 bases from V and 4 bases from J, with 12 bases between. The CDR3 DNA sequence: TGTGCCAGCAGCGTCGGGACAATGGGCACTGAAGCTTTCTTT. Protein product: CASSVGTMGTEAFF.

This clonotype has a handful of counts. The chain recombines TRBV7-9 with TRBJ2-1; D is perhaps TRBD1 (6 bases). The germline V gene has CDR1 SEHNR and CDR2 FQNEAQ (reference sequence). V gave up 4 bases and J gave up 12 bases, with 10 bases separating them. The CDR3 sequence is 11 residues long. The CDR3 is CASSYRVGQFF. Here the CDR3 DNA reads TGTGCCAGCAGCTACAGGGTTGGGCAGTTCTTC.

This clonotype was found many times. The gene calls are TRBV28 and TRBJ1-1; 9 positions agree with TRBD1. CDR1 is MDHEN and CDR2 is SYDVKM in the germline V gene. V shed 4 bases and J 5 bases; nucleotides not matched to a gene: 8. The CDR3 extends over 15 amino acids. The CDR3 reads CASSSDRGKGTEAFF. The CDR3 DNA sequence: TGTGCCAGCAGTTCCGACAGGGGGAAGGGGACTGAAGCTTTCTTT.

The chain is built from TRBV28 and TRBJ1-1; D unclear. In germline, CDR1 is MDHEN, CDR2 SYDVKM. The CDR3 is 15 amino acids. The V end was cut by 4 bases, the J end by 1 base, with 13 bases between. CDR3 nucleotide sequence: TGTGCCAGCAGTTCCCGTCGGAACAGGAACACTGAAGCTTTCTTT. The encoded protein is CASSSRRNRNTEAFF.

This clonotype has at least ten counts. V usage is TRBV20-1 and J usage is TRBJ1-1, with 8 bases matching TRBD1. Per the germline V gene, CDR1 is DFQATT and CDR2 is SNEGSKA (reference sequence). V shed 1 base, J shed 4 bases, and the junction held 5 bases outside the gene matches. This CDR3 has 14 residues. CDR3 in amino acids: CSARADRAVTEAFF. Here the CDR3 DNA reads TGCAGTGCTAGAGCGGACAGGGCCGTCACTGAAGCTTTCTTT.

At least ten counts were recorded for this clonotype. This chain joins TRBV18 and TRBJ2-7, with 7 bases fitting TRBD1. The CDR3 contains 14 residues. V gave up 3 bases and J gave up 6 bases; unmatched junction bases: 8. Germline CDR1 and CDR2: KGHSH and LQKENI. The CDR3 is CASSPETGYSEQYF. The CDR3 DNA is TGTGCCAGCTCACCGGAGACAGGGTACAGCGAGCAGTACTTC.

This clonotype was counted at least ten times. J is TRBJ2-1 and V is TRBV28; 10 bases map to TRBD2. The CDR3 loop spans 16 amino acids. Germline values: CDR1 MDHEN, CDR2 SYDVKM. Unmatched junction bases numbered 10, after V lost 6 bases and J lost 5 bases. DNA of the CDR3: TGTGCCAGCAGCCTACTAGCGGGACCCGCCGACAATGAGCAGTTCTTC. Translation gives CASSLLAGPADNEQFF.

This clonotype was picked up many times. The chain employs TRBV30 and TRBJ2-1; 7 nucleotides line up with TRBD2. The germline V gene encodes CDR1 GTSNPN and CDR2 SVGIG (reference sequence). This CDR3 is 17 amino acids long. The J segment lost 8 bases and the V segment lost 1 base, leaving 17 bases of the junction unmatched. The CDR3 DNA reads TGTGCCTGGAGTGACCCGATTTCCGCGGGAGAGGGCGATGAGCAGTTCTTC. It specifies CAWSDPISAGEGDEQFF.

This clonotype was seen more than once but under ten times. The chain uses TRBV12-3 or TRBV12-4 and TRBJ1-5; D is perhaps TRBD1 (6 bases). Trimming left V 4 bases short and J 7 bases short, with 17 bases between. The CDR3 is 15 residues long. CDR3 sequence: CASSSQLQGGQPQHF. CDR3 in DNA: TGTGCCAGCAGTTCACAGTTACAGGGAGGCCAGCCCCAGCATTTT.

This clonotype showed up many times. The chain recombines TRBV6-2 or TRBV6-3 with TRBJ2-1, with no clear D. CDR3 length: 16 residues. Germline CDR1 and CDR2: MNHEY and SVGEGT. Trimming shortened V by 7 bases and J by 6 bases, and 22 bases separated the two germline ends. Written as DNA, the CDR3 is TGTGCCAGCACCCCCCTAGGCTCGGAAACGAGCAATGAGCAGTTCTTC. It yields the protein CASTPLGSETSNEQFF.

In the case of this clonotype: A clone one base away is much larger, so this may be a read error. The chain joins TRBV5-5 to TRBJ2-7; D gene uncertain. The germline V gene encodes CDR1 SGHKS and CDR2 YYEKEE (reference sequence). CDR3 length: 12 residues. CDR3: CASSLKDNEQSF. In nucleotides, the CDR3 is TGTGCCAGCAGCTTGAAAGATAACGAGCAGTCCTTC.

At least ten counts were recorded for this clonotype. The chain carries TRBV28 and TRBJ1-1; 8 bases line up with TRBD1. V lost 5 bases and J lost 3; bases outside the gene matches: 14. This CDR3 has 17 residues. Germline assignment: CDR1 MDHEN and CDR2 SYDVKM. CDR3 in DNA: TGTGCCAGCAGTCCCCTGAAACCGACAGGGGCTGACACTGAAGCTTTCTTT. As protein: CASSPLKPTGADTEAFF.

The V call is TRBV11-2, the J call TRBJ2-7; 9 nucleotides match TRBD2. The CDR3 runs to 14 residues. Trimming removed 6 bases from V and 2 bases from J; junction bases left unmatched: 5. Germline lookup yields CDR1 SGHAT and CDR2 FQNNGV. The CDR3 DNA reads as TGTGCCAGCAGATCAATAGCGGGAGCCTACGAGCAGTACTTC. As protein: CASRSIAGAYEQYF.

Comments on this clonotype: This may be a read error, as it is one base from a much larger clone. The rearrangement uses TRBV10-3 and TRBJ2-1; D gene ambiguous. In germline, CDR1 is ENHRY, CDR2 SYGVKD. V lost 0 bases and J lost 4, with 4 bases in between. The CDR3 length is 13 residues. The CDR3 sequence is CAISESAYNEQFF. The DNA for the CDR3 is TGTGCCATCAGTGAGTCGGCGTACAATGAGCAGTTCTTC.

Points on this clonotype: Possible read error: a much larger clone is one base away. The rearrangement links TRBV6-2 or TRBV6-3 to TRBJ2-5; D is ambiguous. This CDR3 is 12 amino acids long. Germline loops: CDR1 MNHEY, CDR2 SVGEGT. The CDR3 DNA is TGTGCCAGCAGTTCGACGGAAGAGGCCCAGTACTTC. Translation: CASSSTEEAQYF.

There are many counts of this clonotype. The chain has TRBV12-3 or TRBV12-4 and TRBJ2-2; 7 bases align to TRBD2. V was clipped by 7 bases and J by 4 bases; unmatched bases: 6. The CDR3 has 14 amino acids. This chain's CDR3 is CASTWGGGTGELFF. As DNA, the CDR3 is TGTGCCAGCACGTGGGGGGGGGGCACCGGGGAGCTGTTTTTT.

The sample holds many counts of this clonotype. This chain uses TRBV12-3 or TRBV12-4 with TRBJ2-3; D remains unclear. Trimming took off 10 bases at V and 0 bases at J, with 14 bases between the two ends. This CDR3 spans 14 amino acids. The CDR3 nucleotides are TGTGCCATCTTCGAAGGAACTAGCACAGATACGCAGTATTTT. Its protein is CAIFEGTSTDTQYF.

This clonotype was detected a few times. The V call is TRBV7-9, the J call TRBJ2-7; D is undetermined. The CDR3 has 14 amino acids. Trimming shortened V by 5 bases and J by 3 bases, and 14 bases separated the two germline ends. The germline CDR1 and CDR2 sequences are SEHNR and FQNEAQ (reference sequence). The CDR3, as DNA: TGTGCCAGCAGCGCAAGTACAGTGAACTACGAGCAGTACTTC. This codes for CASSASTVNYEQYF.

The rearrangement joins TRBV5-1 to TRBJ2-5, with D perhaps matching TRBD1 (5 bases). Per the germline V gene, CDR1 is SGHRS and CDR2 is YFSETQ. The ends were cut back, 2 bases at V and 2 bases at J, with 16 bases in the middle. This CDR3 is 16 amino acids long. The DNA of the CDR3 is TGCGCCAGCAGCTTCGGTGGGGCGCCTTCACAAGAGACCCAGTACTTC. This gives the protein CASSFGGAPSQETQYF.

Regarding this clonotype: Sequence at one end of the junction differs from germline and may be a read error. The rearrangement joins TRBV6-5 to TRBJ2-1; maybe TRBD2 (6 bases). The CDR3 loop spans 13 amino acids. The germline V gene has CDR1 MNHEY and CDR2 SVGAGI. CDR3 nucleotide sequence: TGTGCCAGCGGTTACGGGACTTACAATGAGCAGTTCTTC. This translates into CASGYGTYNEQFF.

In this sample, this clonotype turned up a few times. The chain couples TRBV18 to TRBJ2-2; D is possibly TRBD1 (6 bases). In germline, CDR1 is KGHSH, CDR2 LQKENI. The CDR3 runs to 16 residues. The V end was cut by 0 bases, the J end by 3 bases, with 11 bases between. The chain's CDR3 is CASSPPPGADTGELFF. The CDR3, as DNA: TGTGCCAGCTCACCACCCCCAGGGGCGGACACCGGGGAGCTGTTTTTT.

Comments on this clonotype: A much larger clone is a single base away; this may be a read error. The gene calls are TRBV7-9 and TRBJ2-5; D unclear. This CDR3 comprises 12 residues. V dropped 1 base and J dropped 5 bases, with 5 bases sitting between them. Germline-derived CDR1 and CDR2 are SEHNR and FQNEAQ (reference sequence). Here the CDR3 reads CASSLVTETQYF. CDR3 sequence (DNA): TGTGCCAGCAGCTTAGTGACGGAGACCCAGTACTTC.

The table lists this clonotype with many counts. V and J are TRBV12-5 and TRBJ2-1; D remains ambiguous. The CDR3 extends over 16 amino acids. Trimming took off 5 bases at V and 0 bases at J, with 14 bases between the two ends. Per germline, CDR1 LGHNT and CDR2 FRNRAP. The CDR3, as DNA: TGTGCTAGTGGTCCGAATCAGCTCAGCTCCTACAATGAGCAGTTCTTC. Amino acid sequence: CASGPNQLSSYNEQFF.

The table lists this clonotype with many counts. The V gene is TRBV12-3 or TRBV12-4, the J gene TRBJ2-7; D uncertain. Trimming pared 5 bases from V and 2 bases from J, leaving 13 bases between. This CDR3 has 14 residues. The CDR3 coding sequence is TGTGCCAGCAGTCTCGACCAGCCAGCCTACGAGCAGTACTTC. Translated: CASSLDQPAYEQYF.